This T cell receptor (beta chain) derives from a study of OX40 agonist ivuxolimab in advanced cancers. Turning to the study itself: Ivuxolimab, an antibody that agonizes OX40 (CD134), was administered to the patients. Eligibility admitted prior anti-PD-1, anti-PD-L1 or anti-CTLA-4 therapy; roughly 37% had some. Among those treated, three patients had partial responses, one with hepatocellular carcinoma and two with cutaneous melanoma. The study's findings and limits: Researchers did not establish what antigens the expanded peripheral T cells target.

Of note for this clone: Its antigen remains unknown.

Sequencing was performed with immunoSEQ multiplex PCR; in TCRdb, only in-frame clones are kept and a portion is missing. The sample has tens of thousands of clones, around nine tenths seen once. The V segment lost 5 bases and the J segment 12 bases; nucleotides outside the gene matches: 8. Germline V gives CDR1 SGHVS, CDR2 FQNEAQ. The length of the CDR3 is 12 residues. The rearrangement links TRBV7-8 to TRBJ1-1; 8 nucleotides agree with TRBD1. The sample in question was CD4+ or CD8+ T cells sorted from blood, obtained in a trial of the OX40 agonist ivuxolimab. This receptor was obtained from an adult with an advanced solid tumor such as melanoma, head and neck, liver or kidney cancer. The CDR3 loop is CASSPRGLGTFF. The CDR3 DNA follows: TGTGCCAGCAGCCCCAGGGGGCTGGGAACTTTCTTT.